Sequencing of this T cell receptor beta chain was carried out in a study of Ad26.COV2.S vaccination and SARS-CoV-2 variants. Background on the study: Donor allocation was to the COV1001 Ad26.COV2.S trial arm. Ad26.COV2.S given intramuscularly, once or twice 56 days apart.

TCRdb's copy holds only in-frame clones and misses some; the assay was immunoSEQ multiplex PCR. The top ten clones hold approximately 3.6% of a sample with hundreds of thousands of clones, roughly 91% of them seen once. Treatment in this sample: roughly 19 received Ad26.COV2.S at low or high dose, single or two shots; 5 received placebo; per-sample allocation not given. The study sampled participants on day 63 after the first vaccine or placebo injection. As for this clone: Its specificity is not known.

Findings and caveats of the study: After vaccination, reports described spike-specific CD8+ and CD4+ T cell responses as showing substantial breadth. Responses of T cells in total may have been underestimated by the TCR breadth and depth analyses.

The sequence was collected from a person between 18 and 65 years old who received the Ad26.COV2.S COVID-19 vaccine or a placebo. Material: peripheral blood, obtained in a trial of Ad26.COV2.S vaccine versus placebo.

CDR3 residues: CASSQDRGRASPQYF. In nucleotides, the CDR3 is TGCGCCAGCAGCCAAGACAGGGGGCGCGCCTCCCCGCAGTATTTT. The genes are TRBV4-3 and TRBJ2-3; 8 nucleotides match TRBD1. The CDR3 is 15 residues long. J was trimmed by 10 bases and V by 0 bases; bases with no gene match: 9. Per germline, CDR1 LGHNA and CDR2 YSLEER.